The present TCR beta chain was sequenced within a study of human CD4 T cells and Enterobacteriaceae. Germline V lookup: CDR1 SGHAT, CDR2 FQNNGV. The V gene lost 1 base and the J gene lost 6 bases, with 7 bases spanning the gap. The CDR3 has 13 amino acids. Sorting took every CD4+ cell except CD45RA+CCR7+CD95- naive cells, reaching over 98% purity. CD8+, CD14+, CD16+, CD56+, CD19+ and CD25-bright cells were excluded before sorting. The data were produced by immunoSEQ multiplex PCR, yet TCRdb's version contains in-frame clones alone and is incomplete. The sample contains about 29,000 clones, approximately 84% of which appear only once.

The receptor's source is a human donor in good health. The rearrangement joins TRBV11-2 to TRBJ2-1, with a possible D match to TRBD2 (6 bases). The sample was memory CD4+ T cells from blood. The CDR3 DNA reads as TGTGCCAGCAGCTTAGGTAGCGGCAATGAGCAGTTCTTC. Translation: CASSLGSGNEQFF.